These T cell receptor beta chains were read from a single sample in a study of beta chain features in type 1 diabetes. Sequencing used immunoSEQ multiplex PCR; TCRdb keeps in-frame clones, though not all of them. The sample lists about 320,000 clones; 12% to 15% were seen once. The sequenced sample consisted of central memory CD4+ T cells from blood. The receptors were sampled from a young man in good health. Each CDR3 is given with its conserved first and last residue. The D gene is left open where the match is weak. Size is stated for part of the rows, as once, few or many counts, or as a class when the clone is expanded.

v_call: TRBV11-1
clone_size: few
d_call: .
j_call: TRBJ2-5
cdr3_aa: CASSLAPAETQYF

v_call: TRBV6-6
clone_size: .
d_call: .
j_call: TRBJ1-6
cdr3_aa: CASSMTPGDSPLHF

v_call: TRBV18
clone_size: few
d_call: TRBD1
j_call: TRBJ1-4
cdr3_aa: CASSLNRGTSEKLFF

v_call: TRBV5-4
clone_size: few
d_call: TRBD1
j_call: TRBJ1-2
cdr3_aa: CASKNRDRGYGYTF

v_call: TRBV11-2
clone_size: .
d_call: .
j_call: TRBJ2-2
cdr3_aa: CASSREADTGELFF

v_call: TRBV10-3
clone_size: .
d_call: TRBD1
j_call: TRBJ1-1
cdr3_aa: CAISEGRDSEAFF

v_call: TRBV7-2
clone_size: many
d_call: .
j_call: TRBJ1-2
cdr3_aa: CASTLTRSNYGYTF

v_call: TRBV7-2
clone_size: few
d_call: .
j_call: TRBJ1-2
cdr3_aa: CASSLDGVGYTF

v_call: TRBV4-2
clone_size: .
d_call: TRBD2
j_call: TRBJ2-5
cdr3_aa: CASSPGGTKETQYF

v_call: TRBV7-9
clone_size: many
d_call: .
j_call: TRBJ2-5
cdr3_aa: CASSLGVRETQYF

v_call: TRBV4-3
clone_size: .
d_call: TRBD1
j_call: TRBJ1-2
cdr3_aa: CASSQDKGADYGYTF

v_call: TRBV2
clone_size: .
d_call: TRBD1
j_call: TRBJ1-5
cdr3_aa: CASSRGLVGNQPQHF

v_call: TRBV15
clone_size: .
d_call: .
j_call: TRBJ2-5
cdr3_aa: CATSNRELQETQYF

v_call: TRBV7-9
clone_size: .
d_call: .
j_call: TRBJ1-1
cdr3_aa: CASSPARGVILEAFF

v_call: TRBV6-1
clone_size: .
d_call: .
j_call: TRBJ2-3
cdr3_aa: CASSELGSTDTQYF

v_call: TRBV7-2
clone_size: .
d_call: TRBD1
j_call: TRBJ1-2
cdr3_aa: CASSPRGTAYYGYTF

v_call: TRBV7-2
clone_size: .
d_call: .
j_call: TRBJ2-1
cdr3_aa: CASSLFDEQFF

v_call: TRBV29-1
clone_size: .
d_call: .
j_call: TRBJ2-2
cdr3_aa: CSVGMTSNTGELFF

v_call: TRBV18
clone_size: many
d_call: TRBD2
j_call: TRBJ2-3
cdr3_aa: CASSPFSGGIEDTQYF

v_call: TRBV6-5
clone_size: .
d_call: .
j_call: TRBJ1-1
cdr3_aa: CASSPTGSGGTEAFF

v_call: TRBV5-4
clone_size: few
d_call: .
j_call: TRBJ2-5
cdr3_aa: CASSSGVFDAETQYF

v_call: TRBV5-4
clone_size: .
d_call: .
j_call: TRBJ1-1
cdr3_aa: CASSLNRVKGIEAFF

v_call: TRBV7-9
clone_size: many
d_call: .
j_call: TRBJ1-2
cdr3_aa: CASSLGGGYTF

v_call: TRBV12-5
clone_size: .
d_call: .
j_call: TRBJ2-2
cdr3_aa: CASGLVLHTNTGELFF

v_call: TRBV7-8
clone_size: .
d_call: .
j_call: TRBJ2-6
cdr3_aa: CASSLRSRGVTGANVLTF

v_call: TRBV7-3
clone_size: .
d_call: TRBD2
j_call: TRBJ2-1
cdr3_aa: CASSPRDYNNEQFF

v_call: TRBV7-8
clone_size: .
d_call: .
j_call: TRBJ2-2
cdr3_aa: CASSYLQENGELFF

v_call: TRBV9
clone_size: few
d_call: .
j_call: TRBJ2-1
cdr3_aa: CASSVESGSSSYNEQFF

v_call: TRBV4-2
clone_size: few
d_call: TRBD2
j_call: TRBJ2-5
cdr3_aa: CASSQGLSGRAQETQYF

v_call: TRBV28
clone_size: .
d_call: TRBD2
j_call: TRBJ2-3
cdr3_aa: CASSWEGLVHF

v_call: TRBV21-1
clone_size: few
d_call: .
j_call: TRBJ2-1
cdr3_aa: CASSLQGATNEQFF

v_call: TRBV14
clone_size: many
d_call: .
j_call: TRBJ2-7
cdr3_aa: CASSRHYEQYF

v_call: TRBV28
clone_size: many
d_call: .
j_call: TRBJ1-1
cdr3_aa: CASSTYRANTEAFF

v_call: TRBV9
clone_size: .
d_call: TRBD2
j_call: TRBJ2-3
cdr3_aa: CASSVMAGGSTDTQYF

v_call: TRBV4-3
clone_size: many
d_call: .
j_call: TRBJ1-2
cdr3_aa: CASSQEGLTRDYTF

v_call: TRBV4-2
clone_size: few
d_call: TRBD1
j_call: TRBJ1-2
cdr3_aa: CASSQEDRGDYGYTF

v_call: TRBV12-5
clone_size: .
d_call: .
j_call: TRBJ1-5
cdr3_aa: CASGFKESNQPQHF

v_call: TRBV7-2
clone_size: .
d_call: .
j_call: TRBJ2-1
cdr3_aa: CASSSDSSSYNEQFF

v_call: TRBV5-4
clone_size: .
d_call: TRBD2
j_call: TRBJ2-1
cdr3_aa: CASSQGAGGTYNEQFF

v_call: TRBV5-1
clone_size: few
d_call: .
j_call: TRBJ2-3
cdr3_aa: CASTAVVADTQYF

v_call: TRBV7-2
clone_size: few
d_call: TRBD2
j_call: TRBJ2-7
cdr3_aa: CASSLQGGGDFSPLF

v_call: TRBV5-4
clone_size: .
d_call: TRBD2
j_call: TRBJ2-2
cdr3_aa: CASSLWGLAGGTGNTGELFF

v_call: TRBV18
clone_size: many
d_call: TRBD1
j_call: TRBJ2-7
cdr3_aa: CASSPPTGVYEQYF

v_call: TRBV30
clone_size: few
d_call: .
j_call: TRBJ1-1
cdr3_aa: CAWSVYLNTEAFF

v_call: TRBV18
clone_size: few
d_call: .
j_call: TRBJ2-3
cdr3_aa: CASSLRRTEYF

v_call: TRBV5-1
clone_size: few
d_call: TRBD1
j_call: TRBJ2-3
cdr3_aa: CASSPRQGPEGTQYF

v_call: TRBV30
clone_size: .
d_call: .
j_call: TRBJ2-1
cdr3_aa: CAWVTFHPGGALNEQFF

v_call: TRBV6-5
clone_size: .
d_call: TRBD1
j_call: TRBJ2-5
cdr3_aa: CASSYGTGGETQYF

v_call: TRBV9
clone_size: .
d_call: .
j_call: TRBJ2-3
cdr3_aa: CASGPGLSTDTQYF

v_call: TRBV5-1
clone_size: .
d_call: TRBD2
j_call: TRBJ2-3
cdr3_aa: CASSRSSSGSVRADTQYF

v_call: TRBV27
clone_size: .
d_call: TRBD2
j_call: TRBJ2-3
cdr3_aa: CASSPTAGGGTDTQYF

v_call: TRBV27
clone_size: .
d_call: TRBD1
j_call: TRBJ2-1
cdr3_aa: CASSERDRRYNEQFF

v_call: TRBV19
clone_size: few
d_call: .
j_call: TRBJ1-1
cdr3_aa: CASSIIGRVTEAFF

v_call: TRBV28
clone_size: .
d_call: .
j_call: TRBJ2-3
cdr3_aa: CASSFSVATSTDTQYF

v_call: TRBV5-4
clone_size: .
d_call: TRBD1
j_call: TRBJ1-2
cdr3_aa: CASSLTDRGFGYTF